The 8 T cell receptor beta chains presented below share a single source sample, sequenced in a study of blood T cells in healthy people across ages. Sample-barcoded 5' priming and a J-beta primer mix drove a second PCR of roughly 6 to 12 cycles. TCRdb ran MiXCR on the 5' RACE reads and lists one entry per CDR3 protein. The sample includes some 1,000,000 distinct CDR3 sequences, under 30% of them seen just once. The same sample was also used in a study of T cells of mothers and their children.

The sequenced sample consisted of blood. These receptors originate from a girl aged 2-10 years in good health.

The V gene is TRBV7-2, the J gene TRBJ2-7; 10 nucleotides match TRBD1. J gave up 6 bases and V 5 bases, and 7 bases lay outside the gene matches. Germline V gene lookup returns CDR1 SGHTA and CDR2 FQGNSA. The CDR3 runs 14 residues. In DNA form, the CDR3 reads TGTGCCAGCAGCACCGGGACAGGGGCTCCCGAGCAGTACTTC. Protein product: CASSTGTGAPEQYF.

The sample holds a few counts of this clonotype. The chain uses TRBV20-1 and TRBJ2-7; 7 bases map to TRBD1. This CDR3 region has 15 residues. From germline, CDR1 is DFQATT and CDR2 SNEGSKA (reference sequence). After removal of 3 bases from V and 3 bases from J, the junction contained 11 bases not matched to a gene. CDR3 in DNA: TGCAGTGCTAGCGCTCGGGGACAGCTATACTACGAGCAGTACTTC. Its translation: CSASARGQLYYEQYF.

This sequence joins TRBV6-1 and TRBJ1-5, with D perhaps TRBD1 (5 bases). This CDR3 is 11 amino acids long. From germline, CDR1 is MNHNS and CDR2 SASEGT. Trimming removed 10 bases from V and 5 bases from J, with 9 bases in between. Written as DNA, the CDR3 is TGTGCCACTGGGGACTATCAGCCCCAGCATTTT. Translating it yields CATGDYQPQHF.

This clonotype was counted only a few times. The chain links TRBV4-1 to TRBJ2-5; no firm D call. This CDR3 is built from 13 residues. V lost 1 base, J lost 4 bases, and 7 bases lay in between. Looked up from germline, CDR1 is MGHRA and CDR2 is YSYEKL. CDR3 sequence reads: CASSQVLIETQYF. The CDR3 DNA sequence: TGCGCCAGCAGCCAAGTTTTAATAGAGACCCAGTACTTC.

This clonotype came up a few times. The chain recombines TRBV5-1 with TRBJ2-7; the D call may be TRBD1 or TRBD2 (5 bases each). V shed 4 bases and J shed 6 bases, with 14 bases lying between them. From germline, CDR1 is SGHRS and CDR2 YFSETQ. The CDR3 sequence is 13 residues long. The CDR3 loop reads CASSDRGPGEQYF. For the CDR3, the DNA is TGCGCCAGCAGCGACCGGGGCCCTGGCGAGCAGTACTTC.

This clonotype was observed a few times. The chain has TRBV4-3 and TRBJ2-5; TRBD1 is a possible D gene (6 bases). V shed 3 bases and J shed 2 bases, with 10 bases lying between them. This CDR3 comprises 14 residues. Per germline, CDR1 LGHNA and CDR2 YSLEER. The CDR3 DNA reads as TGCGCCAGCAGCCACTGGACAGAACAAGAGACCCAGTACTTC. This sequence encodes CASSHWTEQETQYF.

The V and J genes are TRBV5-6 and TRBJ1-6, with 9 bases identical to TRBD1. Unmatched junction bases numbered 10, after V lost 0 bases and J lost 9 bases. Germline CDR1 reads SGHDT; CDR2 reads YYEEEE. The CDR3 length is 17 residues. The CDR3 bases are TGTGCCAGCAGCTTGGGCTGGGGGGACAGGGAACGTTCACCCCTCCACTTT. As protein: CASSLGWGDRERSPLHF.

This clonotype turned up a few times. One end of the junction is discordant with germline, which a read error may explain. CDR3 amino acids: CSIEVTGDNQPQHF. The CDR3 DNA reads as TGCAGCATTGAGGTGACAGGGGATAATCAGCCCCAGCATTTT. The V gene is TRBV29-1, the J gene TRBJ1-5; 8 nucleotides align to TRBD1. This CDR3 contains 14 residues. Germline V lookup: CDR1 SQVTM, CDR2 ANQGSEA. Full variable domain (outside the CDR3, taken from reference TRBV29-1 and TRBJ1-5): SAVISQKPSRDICQRGTSLTIQCQVDSQVTMMFWYRQQPGQSLTLIATANQGSEATYESGFVIDKFPISRPNLTFSTLTVSNMSPEDSSIYLCSIEVTGDNQPQHFGDGTRLSIL.